This T cell receptor beta chain was recovered during a study of breast tumors, draining lymph nodes, adjacent tissues. This clonotype was recorded at least ten times. Its specificity is not known. Study-wide findings and caveats: Tumor T cell lymph node origin was a supported hypothesis, not proven. Luminal-like breast cancer showed significantly higher tumor–nontumor repertoire similarity than basal-like. Findings are consistent with lymph node origin and intratumoral expansion of most tumor T cells. Tumor TCR diversity was below lymph nodes but above nontumor tissue.

Samples came from axillary lymph nodes draining the breast cancer. TCRdb processed the multiplex PCR reads anew with MiXCR; each CDR3 protein has one entry. The sample holds about 140,000 distinct CDR3 sequences, approximately 32% seen once. Sequenced: axillary lymph node tissue. The origin of this receptor is a female donor with breast cancer. Some clones in this sample may be carry-over from other donors' samples.

CDR3 residues: CATWGSGYRSGANVLTF. The CDR3 region has the DNA TGTGCCACTTGGGGTAGCGGATACCGCTCTGGGGCCAACGTCCTGACTTTC. The gene calls are TRBV19 and TRBJ2-6, with D possibly matching TRBD2 (6 bases). CDR3 length: 17 amino acids. The V end lost 10 bases, the J end lost 0 bases, and 19 bases lay between the germline ends. CDR1 and CDR2 from the germline V gene are LNHDA and SQIVND (reference sequence).